This T cell receptor beta chain was obtained from a study of cytomegalovirus exposure and HLA in healthy donors. General study findings and limits: One variant, a missense change in DCLRE1C, was linked in a later analysis to TCR beta V- and J-gene trimming. A later analysis showed HLA-associated TCR beta chains outstripping equally common others in clonal expansion. The availability of immune exposure information extended only to CMV serostatus.

This CDR3 contains 17 residues. Trimming removed 0 bases at V and 7 bases at J, with 19 bases between. CDR1 and CDR2 from the germline V gene are SGHRS and YFSETQ. Regarding this clone: Its specificity is not known.

PCR involved 60 Vbeta and 13 Jbeta primers. The repertoire was sequenced with immunoSEQ multiplex PCR; TCRdb's copy has only in-frame clones and lacks some. The sample comprises around 200,000 clones, roughly 84% of which are singletons, and 1.5% to 2% rests with the top ten. The sample taken for sequencing was PBMCs. The chain couples TRBV5-1 to TRBJ2-2; tentatively, D is TRBD2 (6 bases). This TCR was sampled from a man aged 45-65 years in good health and CMV-seronegative. The CDR3, as DNA: TGCGCCAGCAGCTTGGCCCCGGGGCGGGGTCCTGTCGGGGAGCTGTTTTTT. Residues: CASSLAPGRGPVGELFF.